The 30 T cell receptor beta chains below were found in one sample sequenced in a study of OX40 agonist ivuxolimab in advanced cancers. The table came from immunoSEQ multiplex PCR; TCRdb's copy has only in-frame clones and leaves some out. This sample has tens of thousands of clones; about 87% occur once, and the top ten carry 30% to 35%. The material was CD4+ or CD8+ T cells sorted from blood, obtained in a trial of the OX40 agonist ivuxolimab. These receptors all stem from an adult with an advanced solid tumor such as melanoma, head and neck, liver or kidney cancer.

The rearrangement links TRBV28 to TRBJ1-5; TRBD1 might be the D (6 bases). Trimming took off 6 bases at V and 7 bases at J, with 19 bases between the two ends. CDR1 and CDR2 (germline): MDHEN, SYDVKM. This CDR3 has 15 amino acids. The CDR3 spells CASSPSRGMGQPQHF. CDR3 nucleotide sequence: TGTGCCAGCAGCCCTAGCAGGGGAATGGGGCAGCCCCAGCATTTT.

This clone was counted a single time. The V and J genes are TRBV4-1 and TRBJ2-7, with TRBD2 matching 7 bases. From germline, CDR1 is MGHRA and CDR2 YSYEKL. The CDR3 sequence is 14 residues long. The V segment lost 1 base and the J segment 3 bases; nucleotides outside the gene matches: 3. CDR3 bases: TGCGCCAGCAGCCAAGGCGGGGGTTACTACGAGCAGTACTTC. Encoded protein: CASSQGGGYYEQYF.

In nucleotides, the CDR3 is TGTGCCTGGAGTGTACGAGGGGCCCGGTACGACGAGCAGTACTTC. Amino acid sequence: CAWSVRGARYDEQYF. V usage is TRBV30 and J usage is TRBJ2-7; D possibly uses TRBD1 or TRBD2 (5 bases each). The germline CDR1 and CDR2 sequences are GTSNPN and SVGIG (reference sequence). This CDR3 has 15 amino acids. V gave up 0 bases and J gave up 5 bases, with 17 bases separating them.

The chain uses TRBV2 and TRBJ2-5, with 16 bases identical to TRBD2. V lost 6 bases and J lost 7; bases outside the gene matches: 5. The germline CDR1 and CDR2 sequences are SNHLY and FYNNEI. This CDR3 comprises 15 residues. The CDR3 is CASSPGTSGGGTQYF. In DNA, the CDR3 is TGTGCCAGCAGCCCTGGGACTAGCGGGGGGGGGACCCAGTACTTC.

This chain connects TRBV2 to TRBJ1-2; D is uncertain. There are 12 residues in the CDR3. Trimming cost V 3 bases and J 13 bases, with 15 bases left between them. The germline CDR1 and CDR2 sequences are SNHLY and FYNNEI. This chain's CDR3 is CASSEVLQRPTF. Written as DNA, the CDR3 is TGTGCCAGCAGTGAGGTCCTACAGCGCCCCACCTTC. The variable domain in full, completed from reference TRBV2 and TRBJ1-2, reads EPEVTQTPSHQVTQMGQEVILRCVPISNHLYFYWYRQILGQKVEFLVSFYNNEISEKSEIFDDQFSVERPDGSNFTLKIRSTKLEDSAMYFCASSEVLQRPTFGSGTRLTVV.

The chain employs TRBV11-2 and TRBJ1-4; 9 bases match TRBD1. Germline V lookup: CDR1 SGHAT, CDR2 FQNNGV. The CDR3 consists of 16 residues. The trim removed 6 bases at V and 5 bases at J, leaving 10 bases unmatched. The CDR3 region is CASRPGTGGWNEKLFF. The CDR3 DNA sequence: TGTGCCAGCAGGCCAGGAACAGGGGGCTGGAATGAAAAACTGTTTTTT. Based on the CDR3 plus reference TRBV11-2 and TRBJ1-4, the full variable domain is EAGVAQSPRYKIIEKRQSVAFWCNPISGHATLYWYQQILGQGPKLLIQFQNNGVVDDSQLPKDRFSAERLKGVDSTLKIQPAKLEDSAVYLCASRPGTGGWNEKLFFGSGTQLSVL.

This clone was counted only a few times. The J gene is TRBJ2-5, the V gene TRBV10-3; 7 bases match TRBD1. V was clipped by 5 bases and J by 1 base; unmatched bases: 7. Germline V gene data show CDR1 as ENHRY and CDR2 as SYGVKD. The CDR3 runs 15 residues. The CDR3 DNA sequence: TGTGCCATCAGTTATTTAAGGACAGGCCAAGAGACCCAGTACTTC. Protein sequence: CAISYLRTGQETQYF.

V usage is TRBV19 and J usage is TRBJ2-2, with unresolved D. Germline CDR1 reads LNHDA; CDR2 reads SQIVND (reference sequence). Trimming took 5 bases from V and 9 from J, leaving 16 bases between them. The CDR3 sequence is 14 residues long. CDR3 loop: CASSPSAGLRELFF. The CDR3 DNA is TGTGCCAGTAGTCCCTCCGCCGGTCTCAGGGAGCTGTTTTTT.

This clone was counted once. The chain is built from TRBV18 and TRBJ1-1, with 8 bases fitting TRBD1. CDR1 KGHSH and CDR2 LQKENI come from the germline V gene. The CDR3 runs to 17 residues. Trimming removed 2 bases from V and 3 bases from J; junction bases left unmatched: 11. CDR3 amino acids: CASSPRRTGSSHTEAFF. The DNA of the CDR3 is TGTGCCAGCTCACCAAGGCGGACAGGGAGCAGTCACACTGAAGCTTTCTTT.

This clone turned up a few times. The chain recombines TRBV7-2 with TRBJ2-5; perhaps TRBD2 as D (5 bases). The germline V gene has CDR1 SGHTA and CDR2 FQGNSA. This CDR3 contains 14 residues. Trimming cost V 1 base and J 5 bases, with 11 bases left between them. The CDR3 nucleotides read TGTGCCAGCAGCTTAGGAGGCGGGCAGGAGACCCAGTACTTC. It is translated as CASSLGGGQETQYF.

The CDR3 DNA is TGTGCCAGCTCACCACCCGACAGGCCCGACTCTGGAAACACCATATATTTT. Its protein product is CASSPPDRPDSGNTIYF. V and J are TRBV18 and TRBJ1-3; D might be TRBD1 (6 bases). Trimming removed 0 bases at V and 0 bases at J, with 12 bases between. This CDR3 has 17 amino acids. Germline-derived CDR1 and CDR2 are KGHSH and LQKENI.

This sequence joins TRBV6-5 and TRBJ1-2; 8 nucleotides agree with TRBD1. The CDR3 length is 14 residues. In germline, CDR1 is MNHEY, CDR2 SVGAGI. The V segment lost 2 bases and the J segment 2 bases; nucleotides outside the gene matches: 1. The CDR3 spells CASSYRQGNYGYTF. CDR3 DNA: TGTGCCAGCAGTTACAGACAGGGGAACTATGGCTACACCTTC.

The rearrangement links TRBV5-1 to TRBJ2-2, with 7 bases fitting TRBD2. V was pared by 3 bases and J by 4 bases, with 6 bases of the junction left unmatched. The length of the CDR3 is 15 residues. Germline CDR1 and CDR2: SGHRS and YFSETQ. CDR3 sequence (DNA): TGCGCCAGCAGCTGGGAGGGAGGGTCCACCGGGGAGCTGTTTTTT. Translated: CASSWEGGSTGELFF.

The chain recombines TRBV10-3 with TRBJ1-1; D possibly corresponds to TRBD1 (5 bases). The V end was cut by 6 bases, the J end by 1 base, with 15 bases between. This CDR3 spans 15 amino acids. CDR1 ENHRY and CDR2 SYGVKD come from the germline V gene. The CDR3 nucleotides are TGTGCCATCAGGAACCAGAATCAGGGGAACACTGAAGCTTTCTTT. Amino acids: CAIRNQNQGNTEAFF.

This clone was seen a handful of times. The chain couples TRBV7-9 to TRBJ2-5; 7 nucleotides agree with TRBD2. Unmatched junction bases numbered 11, after V lost 6 bases and J lost 1 base. CDR3 size: 16 residues. Germline V gives CDR1 SEHNR, CDR2 FQNEAQ (reference sequence). The CDR3 DNA reads TGTGCCAGCAGTTCAGGGACGGGGGGAACCCAAGAGACCCAGTACTTC. This codes for CASSSGTGGTQETQYF. The variable domain in full, with the rest retrieved from reference TRBV7-9 and TRBJ2-5, is DTGVSQNPRHKITKRGQNVTFRCDPISEHNRLYWYRQTLGQGPEFLTYFQNEAQLEKSRLLSDRFSAERPKGSFSTLEIQRTEQGDSAMYLCASSSGTGGTQETQYFGPGTRLLVL.

The chain links TRBV25-1 to TRBJ1-1; 7 nucleotides agree with TRBD1. V was clipped by 6 bases and J by 2 bases; unmatched bases: 9. The germline CDR1 and CDR2 sequences are MGHDK and SYGVNS. The length of the CDR3 is 15 residues. The CDR3: CASRSPTGINTEAFF. The CDR3 DNA is TGTGCCAGCAGGTCCCCGACAGGGATCAACACTGAAGCTTTCTTT.

The V gene is TRBV2, the J gene TRBJ2-2; D is possibly TRBD2 (6 bases). Germline V lookup: CDR1 SNHLY, CDR2 FYNNEI. The CDR3 length is 15 residues. Trimming took 5 bases from V and 5 from J, leaving 15 bases between them. The CDR3 is CASSRETTRTGELFF. CDR3 bases: TGTGCCAGCAGTCGGGAGACTACCCGAACCGGGGAGCTGTTTTTT.

This chain joins TRBV27 and TRBJ1-1; perhaps TRBD1 as D (6 bases). The V end was cut by 3 bases, the J end by 3 bases, with 8 bases between. The CDR3 is 13 amino acids. Germline V gives CDR1 MNHEY, CDR2 SMNVEV (reference sequence). Here the CDR3 DNA reads TGTGCCAGCAGTTTCGGGGGCTACACTGAAGCTTTCTTT. Translation gives CASSFGGYTEAFF.

CDR3 DNA sequence: TGCAGCGTTGTCTTAATGGCCGGGCCCAGCTCCTACGAGCAGTACTTC. This translates into CSVVLMAGPSSYEQYF. V and J are TRBV29-1 and TRBJ2-7; no reliable D call. Per the germline V gene, CDR1 is SQVTM and CDR2 is ANQGSEA. Trimming took 4 bases from V and 0 from J, leaving 19 bases between them. The CDR3 totals 16 residues.

The genes are TRBV18 and TRBJ1-2; tentatively, D is TRBD1 (5 bases). Germline-derived CDR1 and CDR2 are KGHSH and LQKENI. The V and J ends lost 0 bases and 4 bases respectively, with 12 bases between them. The CDR3 is made up of 15 amino acids. The CDR3 region has the DNA TGTGCCAGCTCACCACCGTTGGGGGAAGGCTATGGCTACACCTTC. This codes for CASSPPLGEGYGYTF.

The V call is TRBV7-2, the J call TRBJ1-1; D gene ambiguous. This CDR3 is built from 13 residues. Trimming pared 5 bases from V and 7 bases from J, leaving 14 bases between. Germline CDR1 reads SGHTA; CDR2 reads FQGNSA. Here the CDR3 DNA reads TGTGCCAGCAGCCCCCGGGCGCCAGGTGAAGCTTTCTTT. Translating gives CASSPRAPGEAFF.

V is TRBV6-5 and J is TRBJ1-1; no clear D gene. CDR3 length: 14 residues. The germline V gene encodes CDR1 MNHEY and CDR2 SVGAGI. With 2 bases removed from V and 1 base from J, the gap between germline ends came to 8 bases. This CDR3 is CASSYAQENTEAFF. As DNA, the CDR3 is TGTGCCAGCAGTTACGCGCAGGAGAACACTGAAGCTTTCTTT.

The chain carries TRBV4-1 and TRBJ2-7; either TRBD1 or TRBD2 may supply D (5 bases each). V lost 2 bases and J lost 7, with 18 bases in between. There are 15 residues in the CDR3. Looked up from germline, CDR1 is MGHRA and CDR2 is YSYEKL. DNA of the CDR3: TGCGCCAGCAGCCAAAACCGGGACGGGGTCTGGGAGCAGTACTTC. The encoded protein is CASSQNRDGVWEQYF.

J is TRBJ1-1 and V is TRBV6-5, with D perhaps TRBD1 (6 bases). The CDR3 is 13 amino acids. Trimming left V 6 bases short and J 4 bases short, with 12 bases between. Germline CDR1 reads MNHEY; CDR2 reads SVGAGI. The CDR3 spells CASSRTGSTEAFF. In nucleotides, the CDR3 is TGTGCCAGCAGCCGTACAGGGTCCACTGAAGCTTTCTTT.

V usage is TRBV14 and J usage is TRBJ2-1, with D perhaps matching TRBD1 (7 bases). The CDR3 runs 14 residues. Trimming took 6 bases from V and 10 from J, leaving 19 bases between them. Germline-derived CDR1 and CDR2 are SGHDN and FVKESK. CDR3 nucleotide sequence: TGTGCCAGCAGTCCCCTTCAGGGGGGCGGAGAGCAGTTCTTC. Residues: CASSPLQGGGEQFF.

This clone has a handful of counts. The chain employs TRBV5-6 and TRBJ1-1; the match to TRBD1 covers 11 bases. V shed 4 bases, J shed 4 bases, and the junction held 6 bases outside the gene matches. CDR1 SGHDT and CDR2 YYEEEE come from the germline V gene. The CDR3 loop spans 15 amino acids. CDR3 DNA sequence: TGTGCCAGCAGCCCTTGGACAGGGGGCGTCACTGAAGCTTTCTTT. It translates to CASSPWTGGVTEAFF.

The chain is built from TRBV29-1 and TRBJ2-3; 8 positions agree with TRBD2. The CDR3 runs 14 residues. Germline values: CDR1 SQVTM, CDR2 ANQGSEA. V lost 4 bases and J lost 4; bases outside the gene matches: 7. CDR3 DNA sequence: TGCAGCGTTGGAGGGGCGGGAGGAGCAGATACGCAGTATTTT. Its protein is CSVGGAGGADTQYF.

The J gene is TRBJ1-1, the V gene TRBV9, with 8 nucleotides matching TRBD1. The CDR3 is 15 amino acids. Looked up from germline, CDR1 is SGDLS and CDR2 is YYNGEE. Losses at the gene ends were 4 bases for V and 3 bases for J; bases not matched to a gene: 8. CDR3 in amino acids: CASSPQGEIYTEAFF. CDR3 sequence (DNA): TGTGCCAGCAGCCCACAGGGGGAGATATACACTGAAGCTTTCTTT.

This chain joins TRBV4-1 and TRBJ2-7; maybe TRBD1 (5 bases). The germline V and J ends were trimmed by 6 bases and 1 base, with 16 bases remaining between them. CDR3 size: 15 residues. In germline, CDR1 is MGHRA, CDR2 YSYEKL. The CDR3 sequence is CASRQTQGSSYEQYF. The CDR3 coding sequence is TGCGCCAGCAGACAGACCCAGGGTTCTTCCTACGAGCAGTACTTC.

The chain links TRBV14 to TRBJ1-6, with D uncertain. Looked up from germline, CDR1 is SGHDN and CDR2 is FVKESK. The CDR3 contains 13 residues. DNA for the CDR3: TGTGCGACGCAAAAATCGTATAATTCACCCCTCCACTTT. This translates into CATQKSYNSPLHF.